The 12 T cell receptor beta chains below come from one sample, sequenced in a study. TCRdb called the 5' RACE reads again in MiXCR, with one record for every CDR3 protein. Altogether about 55,000 distinct CDR3 sequences are present, around 20% being singletons, with the ten largest covering under 3.5%. Treg sorting used a CD4+CD25+CD127-/low gate. The material sequenced was tumor-infiltrating Tregs sorted from the breast tumor. The receptors stem from a female donor with breast cancer.

Details on this clonotype: This CDR3 is missing its conserved last phenylalanine or tryptophan, likely due to a read error. The V call is TRBV4-3, the J call TRBJ1-2, with D unclear. Trimming shortened V by 4 bases and J by 5 bases, and 8 bases separated the two germline ends. Per germline, CDR1 LGHNA and CDR2 YSLEER. The CDR3 contains 12 residues. CDR3 region: CASSPISYGYTL. In DNA, the CDR3 is TGCGCCAGCAGCCCAATATCATATGGCTACACCTTA.

In its sample, this clonotype was seen many times. The chain carries TRBV20-1 and TRBJ2-3; D possibly corresponds to TRBD1 (6 bases). Germline CDR1 is DFQATT and CDR2 is SNEGSKA (reference sequence). The CDR3 is 13 residues long. The V end lost 1 base, the J end lost 11 bases, and 16 bases lay between the germline ends. CDR3 region: CSARAERGSGQYF. The CDR3 coding sequence is TGCAGTGCTAGAGCGGAGAGGGGGTCCGGGCAGTATTTT.

This clonotype was observed a handful of times. This chain's CDR3 is CASSDEESSYNEQFF. CDR3 nucleotide sequence: TGTGCCAGCAGTGATGAGGAGTCCTCCTACAATGAGCAGTTCTTC. The J gene is TRBJ2-1, the V gene TRBV6-1, with D uncertain. Deletions cut 3 bases from V and 0 bases from J, with 9 bases between. Per the germline V gene, CDR1 is MNHNS and CDR2 is SASEGT. The CDR3 has 15 residues.

J is TRBJ2-7 and V is TRBV29-1, with D tentatively TRBD1 (7 bases). The CDR3 sequence is 11 residues long. V lost 8 bases and J lost 5, with 13 bases in between. Germline values: CDR1 SQVTM, CDR2 ANQGSEA. CDR3 sequence: CSLRDSHEQYF. The CDR3 DNA reads TGCAGCTTGCGGGACAGCCACGAGCAGTACTTC.

The V call is TRBV20-1, the J call TRBJ1-3; TRBD1 matches at 8 bases. Trimming at V came to 3 bases and at J to 4 bases, leaving 8 bases not matched to a gene. Germline V gene lookup returns CDR1 DFQATT and CDR2 SNEGSKA (reference sequence). The CDR3 has 15 residues. The chain's CDR3 is CSARNRGSGGNTIYF. The CDR3 coding sequence is TGCAGTGCTAGGAACAGGGGGTCGGGAGGAAACACCATATATTTT.

The sample holds many counts of this clonotype. This chain uses TRBV12-3 or TRBV12-4 with TRBJ2-7; D could derive from TRBD1 or TRBD2 (5 bases each). V was clipped by 4 bases and J by 7 bases, with 20 bases between them. The CDR3 runs 15 residues. The chain's CDR3 is CASSSGTPGSREQYF. Written as DNA, the CDR3 is TGTGCCAGCAGTTCGGGGACCCCGGGGTCTCGGGAGCAGTACTTC.

The chain employs TRBV6-5 and TRBJ2-7; TRBD2 might be the D (5 bases). This CDR3 has 15 residues. Deletions cut 6 bases from V and 4 bases from J, with 19 bases between. CDR1 and CDR2 from the germline V gene are MNHEY and SVGAGI. The CDR3 region is CASSLRGSEEYEQYF. CDR3 in DNA: TGTGCCAGCAGCCTTCGAGGTAGCGAAGAGTACGAGCAGTACTTC.

In this sample, this clonotype turned up many times. The gene calls are TRBV6-5 and TRBJ2-4; the D gene is possibly TRBD1 (6 bases). Trimming removed 7 bases from V and 1 base from J, with 20 bases in between. Germline V gives CDR1 MNHEY, CDR2 SVGAGI. The length of the CDR3 is 17 residues. In nucleotides, the CDR3 is TGTGCCAGCACCGATCTGACAGGCGAAGGGGCCAAAAACATTCAGTACTTC. Its protein is CASTDLTGEGAKNIQYF.

The rearrangement links TRBV3-1 to TRBJ1-4, with a weak D call TRBD1 (5 bases). CDR1 is LGHDT and CDR2 is YNNKEL in the germline V gene (reference sequence). The CDR3 extends over 13 amino acids. Trimming left V 5 bases short and J 8 bases short, with 12 bases between. CDR3 nucleotide sequence: TGTGCCAGCAGCTGGGGGATTGGCGAAAAACTGTTTTTT. Protein sequence: CASSWGIGEKLFF.

Points on this clonotype: A much larger clone differs by one base, so this may be a read error. V is TRBV20-1 and J is TRBJ2-5, with 8 bases fitting TRBD2. Germline trimming cut 6 bases from V and 4 bases from J; bases unmatched to any gene: 7. This CDR3 spans 13 amino acids. Germline V lookup: CDR1 DFQATT, CDR2 SNEGSKA (reference sequence). CDR3 residues: CSAVAGGGETQYF. The CDR3 DNA sequence: TGCAGTGCAGTTGCGGGAGGAGGAGAGACCCAGTACTTC.

This clonotype was seen only a few times. The V gene is TRBV3-1, the J gene TRBJ2-7; 10 bases fit TRBD2. Germline values: CDR1 LGHDT, CDR2 YNNKEL (reference sequence). This CDR3 is built from 16 residues. Losses at the gene ends were 4 bases for V and 11 bases for J; bases not matched to a gene: 17. The CDR3 DNA sequence: TGTGCCAGCAGCCCGGGTTCAGATCCTAGCGGGAGAAGAGAGTACTTC. Its protein is CASSPGSDPSGRREYF.

A single count supports this clonotype. Sequence at one end of the junction differs from germline and may be a read error. This chain links TRBV5-1 with TRBJ2-3, with 11 positions matching TRBD2. Germline CDR1 SGHRS, CDR2 YFSETQ. This CDR3 is 16 amino acids long. This chain's CDR3 is CASSPGTSGYTNTQYF. In DNA form, the CDR3 reads TGCGCCAGCAGCCCGGGGACTAGCGGCTACACAAATACGCAGTATTTT.